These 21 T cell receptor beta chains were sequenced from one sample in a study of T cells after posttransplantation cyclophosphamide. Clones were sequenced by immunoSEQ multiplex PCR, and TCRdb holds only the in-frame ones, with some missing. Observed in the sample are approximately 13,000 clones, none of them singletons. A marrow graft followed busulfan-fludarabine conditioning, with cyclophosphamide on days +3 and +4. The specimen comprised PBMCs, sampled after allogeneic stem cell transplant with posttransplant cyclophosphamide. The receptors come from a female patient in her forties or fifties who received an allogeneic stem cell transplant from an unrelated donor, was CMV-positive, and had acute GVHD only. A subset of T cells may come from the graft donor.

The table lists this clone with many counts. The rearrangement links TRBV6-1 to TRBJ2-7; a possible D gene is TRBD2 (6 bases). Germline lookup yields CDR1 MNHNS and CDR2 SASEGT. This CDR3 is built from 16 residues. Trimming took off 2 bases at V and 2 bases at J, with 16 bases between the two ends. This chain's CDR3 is CASSEYGGLGAYEQYF. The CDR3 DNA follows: TGTGCCAGCAGTGAATACGGGGGACTCGGGGCCTACGAGCAGTACTTC.

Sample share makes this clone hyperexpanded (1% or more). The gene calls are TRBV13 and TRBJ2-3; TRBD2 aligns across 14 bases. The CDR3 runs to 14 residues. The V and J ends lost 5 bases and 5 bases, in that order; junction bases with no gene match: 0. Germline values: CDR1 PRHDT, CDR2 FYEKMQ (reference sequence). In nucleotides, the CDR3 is TGTGCCAGCAGCGGACTAGCGGGAGGAGATACGCAGTATTTT. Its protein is CASSGLAGGDTQYF.

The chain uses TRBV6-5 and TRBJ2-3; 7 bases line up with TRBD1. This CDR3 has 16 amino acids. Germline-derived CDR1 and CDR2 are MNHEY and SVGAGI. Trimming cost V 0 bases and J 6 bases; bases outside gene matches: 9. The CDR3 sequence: CASSYSQGTLGDTQYF. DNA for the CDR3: TGTGCCAGCAGTTACTCACAGGGGACGTTGGGGGATACGCAGTATTTT.

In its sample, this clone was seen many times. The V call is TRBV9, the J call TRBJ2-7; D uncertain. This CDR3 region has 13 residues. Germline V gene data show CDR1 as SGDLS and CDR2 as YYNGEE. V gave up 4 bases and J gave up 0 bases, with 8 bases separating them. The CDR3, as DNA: TGTGCCAGCAGCCCGATTAGCTCCTACGAGCAGTACTTC. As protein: CASSPISSYEQYF.

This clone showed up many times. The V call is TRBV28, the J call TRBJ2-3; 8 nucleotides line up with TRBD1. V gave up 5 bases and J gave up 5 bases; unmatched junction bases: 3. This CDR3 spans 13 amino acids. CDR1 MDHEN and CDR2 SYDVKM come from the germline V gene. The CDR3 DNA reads TGTGCCAGCAGTGTACAGGGGGTAGATACGCAGTATTTT. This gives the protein CASSVQGVDTQYF.

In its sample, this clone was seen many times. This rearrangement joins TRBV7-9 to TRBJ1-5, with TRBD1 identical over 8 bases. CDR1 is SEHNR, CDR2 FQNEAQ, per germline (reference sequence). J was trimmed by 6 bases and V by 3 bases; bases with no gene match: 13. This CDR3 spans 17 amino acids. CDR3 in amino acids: CASSFYTGQGAVQPQHF. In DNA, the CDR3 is TGTGCCAGCAGCTTCTATACTGGGCAGGGGGCGGTTCAGCCCCAGCATTTT.

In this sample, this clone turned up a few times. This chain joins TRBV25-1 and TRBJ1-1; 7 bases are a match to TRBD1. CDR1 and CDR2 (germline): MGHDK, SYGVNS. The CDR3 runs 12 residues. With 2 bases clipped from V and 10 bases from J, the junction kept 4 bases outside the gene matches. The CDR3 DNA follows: TGTGCCAGCAGTGAAAGGGACAGTCTAGCTTTCTTT. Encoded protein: CASSERDSLAFF.

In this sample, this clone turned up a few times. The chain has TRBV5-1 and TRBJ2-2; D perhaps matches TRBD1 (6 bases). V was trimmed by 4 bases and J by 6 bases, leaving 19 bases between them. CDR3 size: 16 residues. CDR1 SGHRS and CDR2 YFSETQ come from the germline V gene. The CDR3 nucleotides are TGCGCCAGCAGCAAACAGGGTTCGGGGTCCGCCGGGGAGCTGTTTTTT. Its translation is CASSKQGSGSAGELFF.

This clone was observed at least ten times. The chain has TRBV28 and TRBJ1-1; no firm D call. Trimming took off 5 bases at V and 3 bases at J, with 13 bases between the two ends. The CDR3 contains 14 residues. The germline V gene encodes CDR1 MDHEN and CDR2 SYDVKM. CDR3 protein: CASSPYGGYTEAFF. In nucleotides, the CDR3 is TGTGCCAGCAGTCCCTACGGCGGTTACACTGAAGCTTTCTTT.

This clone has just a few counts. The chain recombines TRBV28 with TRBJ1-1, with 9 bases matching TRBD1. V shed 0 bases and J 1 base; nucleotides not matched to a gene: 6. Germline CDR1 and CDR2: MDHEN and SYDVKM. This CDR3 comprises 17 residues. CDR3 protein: CASSLWGQGYKNTEAFF. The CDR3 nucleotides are TGTGCCAGCAGTTTATGGGGACAGGGATACAAGAACACTGAAGCTTTCTTT.

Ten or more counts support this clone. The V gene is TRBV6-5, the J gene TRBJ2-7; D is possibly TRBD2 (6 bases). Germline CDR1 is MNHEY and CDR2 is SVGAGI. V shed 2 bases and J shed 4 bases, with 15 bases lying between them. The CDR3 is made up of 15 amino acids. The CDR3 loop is CASSYTPPGVYEQYF. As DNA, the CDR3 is TGTGCCAGCAGTTACACCCCCCCGGGAGTTTACGAGCAGTACTTC.

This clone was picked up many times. This chain's CDR3 is CASSPDLAGVNEQYF. Written as DNA, the CDR3 is TGTGCCAGCAGCCCAGACTTAGCGGGAGTAAATGAGCAGTACTTC. The chain is built from TRBV4-2 and TRBJ2-7, with 9 bases matching TRBD2. The ends lost 4 bases at V and 7 bases at J; junction bases unmatched: 11. The CDR3 has 15 residues. Germline values: CDR1 LGHNA, CDR2 YNFKEQ.

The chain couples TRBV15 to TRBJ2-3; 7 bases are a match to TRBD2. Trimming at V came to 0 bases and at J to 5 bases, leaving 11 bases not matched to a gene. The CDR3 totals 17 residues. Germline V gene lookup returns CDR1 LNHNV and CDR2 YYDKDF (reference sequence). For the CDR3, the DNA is TGTGCCACCAGCAGAGATGAGGTGGGAGGGCCTGGAGATACGCAGTATTTT. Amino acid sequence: CATSRDEVGGPGDTQYF.

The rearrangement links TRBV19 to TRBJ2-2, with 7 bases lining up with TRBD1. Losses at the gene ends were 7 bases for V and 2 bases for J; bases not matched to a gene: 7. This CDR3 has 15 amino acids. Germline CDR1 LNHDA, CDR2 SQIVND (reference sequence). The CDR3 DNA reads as TGTGCCAGTAATCAAAGGGGGCTAAACACCGGGGAGCTGTTTTTT. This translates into CASNQRGLNTGELFF.

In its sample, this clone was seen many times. CDR3 sequence: CSGGQSAYEQYF. The CDR3 DNA reads as TGCAGCGGGGGACAGTCAGCCTACGAGCAGTACTTC. The V and J genes are TRBV29-1 and TRBJ2-7; 7 bases fit TRBD1. V lost 7 bases, J lost 2 bases, and 5 bases stayed unmatched. This CDR3 spans 12 amino acids. Germline CDR1 SQVTM, CDR2 ANQGSEA.

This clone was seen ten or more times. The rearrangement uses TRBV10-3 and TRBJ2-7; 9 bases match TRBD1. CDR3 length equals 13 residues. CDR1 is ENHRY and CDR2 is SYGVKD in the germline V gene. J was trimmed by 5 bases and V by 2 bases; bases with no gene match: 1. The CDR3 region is CAISEGDRDEQYV. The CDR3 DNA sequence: TGTGCCATCAGTGAGGGGGACAGGGACGAGCAGTACGTC.

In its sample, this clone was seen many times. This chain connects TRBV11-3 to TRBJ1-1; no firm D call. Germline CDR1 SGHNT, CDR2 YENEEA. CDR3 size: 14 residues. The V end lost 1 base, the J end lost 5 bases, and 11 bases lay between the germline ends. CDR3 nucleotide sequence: TGTGCCAGCAGCTTAGGAGGGTCCGAAACTGAAGCTTTCTTT. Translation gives CASSLGGSETEAFF.

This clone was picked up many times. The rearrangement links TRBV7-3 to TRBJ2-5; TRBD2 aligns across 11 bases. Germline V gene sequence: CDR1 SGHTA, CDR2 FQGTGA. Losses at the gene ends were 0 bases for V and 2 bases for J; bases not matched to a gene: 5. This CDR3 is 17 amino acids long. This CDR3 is CASSLTGSGRGQETQYF. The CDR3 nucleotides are TGTGCCAGCAGCTTAACGGGTAGCGGGAGGGGGCAAGAGACCCAGTACTTC.

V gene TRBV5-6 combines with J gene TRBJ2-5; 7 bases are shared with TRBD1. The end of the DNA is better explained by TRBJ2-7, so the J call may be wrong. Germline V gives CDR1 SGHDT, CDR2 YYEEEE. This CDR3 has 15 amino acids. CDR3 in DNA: TGTGCCAGCAGCTTAACAGGGGATAGCTCCTACGAGCAGTACTTC. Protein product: CASSLTGDSSYEQYF.

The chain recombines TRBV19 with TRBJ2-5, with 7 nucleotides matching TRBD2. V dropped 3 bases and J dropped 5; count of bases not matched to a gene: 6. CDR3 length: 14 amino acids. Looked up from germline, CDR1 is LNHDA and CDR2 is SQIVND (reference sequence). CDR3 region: CASSMVGGRETQYF. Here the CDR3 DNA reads TGTGCCAGTAGTATGGTGGGGGGGAGGGAGACCCAGTACTTC.

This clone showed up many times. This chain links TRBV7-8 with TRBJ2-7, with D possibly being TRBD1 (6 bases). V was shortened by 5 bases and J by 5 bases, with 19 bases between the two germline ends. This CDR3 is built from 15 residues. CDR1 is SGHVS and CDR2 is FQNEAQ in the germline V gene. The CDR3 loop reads CASSPGVGKGDEQYV. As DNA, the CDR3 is TGTGCCAGCAGCCCAGGGGTCGGGAAGGGTGACGAGCAGTACGTC.